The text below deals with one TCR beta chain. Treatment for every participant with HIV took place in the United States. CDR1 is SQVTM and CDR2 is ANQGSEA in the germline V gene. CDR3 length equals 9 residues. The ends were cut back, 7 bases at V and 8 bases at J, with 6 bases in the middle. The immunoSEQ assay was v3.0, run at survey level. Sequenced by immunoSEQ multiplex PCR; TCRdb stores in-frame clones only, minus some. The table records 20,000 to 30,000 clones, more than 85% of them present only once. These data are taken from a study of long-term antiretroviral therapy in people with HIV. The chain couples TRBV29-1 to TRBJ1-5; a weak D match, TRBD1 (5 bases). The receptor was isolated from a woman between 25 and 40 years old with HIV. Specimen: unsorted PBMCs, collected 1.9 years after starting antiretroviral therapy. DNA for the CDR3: TGCAGCGCGGGGGAGCCCCAGCATTTT. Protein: CSAGEPQHF.